What follows are 18 T cell receptor beta chains derived from one specimen sequenced in a study of T-cell reconstitution after alpha-beta-depleted transplantation in children. Unique molecular identifiers were incorporated into the prepared TCRbeta library. TCRdb passed the PCR reads through MiXCR, listing each CDR3 protein once. The table has approximately 980,000 distinct CDR3 sequences, 25% to 35% seen once; the top ten hold roughly 28%. The source material was PBMCs, mostly from graft donor cells, sampled 360 days after TCRalphabeta/CD19-depleted stem cell transplant. The receptors stem from a boy less than two years old who had a stem cell transplant for SCID, so the T cells may come from the graft donor.

This clonotype was observed a few times. V and J are TRBV9 and TRBJ2-1; D is unresolved. The germline V gene has CDR1 SGDLS and CDR2 YYNGEE. This CDR3 has 15 amino acids. Trimming pared 2 bases from V and 3 bases from J, leaving 12 bases between. The CDR3 region is CASSVGPSLYNEQFF. For the CDR3, the DNA is TGTGCCAGCAGCGTCGGCCCTTCCCTCTACAATGAGCAGTTCTTC.

V is TRBV28 and J is TRBJ2-7; TRBD2 is a possible D gene (7 bases). CDR3 length: 14 residues. Germline CDR1 reads MDHEN; CDR2 reads SYDVKM. V was pared by 6 bases and J by 7 bases, with 19 bases between. The CDR3 loop is CASRRGAEVGEQYF. The CDR3 nucleotides are TGTGCCAGCAGACGGGGGGCAGAAGTGGGGGAGCAGTACTTC.

The table lists this clonotype with a few counts. V gene TRBV12-3 or TRBV12-4 combines with J gene TRBJ2-1; perhaps TRBD2 as D (5 bases). The length of the CDR3 is 16 residues. V lost 5 bases and J lost 1, with 15 bases in between. For the CDR3, the DNA is TGTGCCAGCAGTCCGCCGACACTAGGTTCCTACAATGAGCAGTTCTTC. Amino acid sequence: CASSPPTLGSYNEQFF.

The chain couples TRBV4-1 to TRBJ2-5, with D possibly being TRBD1 (6 bases). This CDR3 is 18 amino acids long. The V and J ends lost 4 bases and 4 bases respectively, with 25 bases between them. Germline values: CDR1 MGHRA, CDR2 YSYEKL. CDR3 amino acids: CASSRLEGVWGPPETQYF. The CDR3 region has the DNA TGCGCCAGCAGCCGTCTGGAAGGTGTGTGGGGGCCTCCAGAGACCCAGTACTTC.

This clonotype was observed a few times. The gene calls are TRBV7-2 and TRBJ1-6, with D possibly matching TRBD1 (6 bases). Per the germline V gene, CDR1 is SGHTA and CDR2 is FQGNSA. This CDR3 has 16 amino acids. V shed 1 base and J shed 9 bases, with 16 bases lying between them. This chain's CDR3 is CASSLGGGGRLSPLHF. In DNA form, the CDR3 reads TGTGCCAGCAGCTTAGGAGGGGGGGGGCGACTTTCACCCCTCCACTTT.

The chain recombines TRBV27 with TRBJ2-5, with D perhaps TRBD2 (6 bases). The CDR3 is 16 amino acids. Germline V gene sequence: CDR1 MNHEY, CDR2 SMNVEV (reference sequence). V lost 4 bases, J lost 0 bases, and 15 bases lay in between. CDR3: CASSSSDYPYQETQYF. The CDR3 bases are TGTGCCAGCAGTTCATCGGACTACCCGTACCAAGAGACCCAGTACTTC.

This clonotype has only a few counts. CDR3 residues: CASSLQGRFPYEQYF. For the CDR3, the DNA is TGTGCCAGCAGCCTACAGGGAAGGTTTCCCTACGAGCAGTACTTC. The rearrangement uses TRBV7-9 and TRBJ2-7; perhaps TRBD1 as D (6 bases). V was trimmed by 5 bases and J by 2 bases, leaving 16 bases between them. Germline V gene data show CDR1 as SEHNR and CDR2 as FQNEAQ (reference sequence). This CDR3 has 15 residues.

This clonotype was recorded a few times. The CDR3 nucleotides read TGTGCCAGCAGCTTAGGGGCTAGCGGAACTAGCACAGATACGCAGTATTTT. It codes for CASSLGASGTSTDTQYF. The chain combines TRBV7-6 with TRBJ2-3; the match to TRBD2 covers 7 bases. J gave up 0 bases and V 1 base, and 7 bases lay outside the gene matches. The CDR3 runs to 17 residues. Germline values: CDR1 SGHVS, CDR2 FNYEAQ.

The V call is TRBV5-1, the J call TRBJ2-3, with unresolved D. Germline CDR1 SGHRS, CDR2 YFSETQ. The CDR3 is made up of 14 amino acids. Trimming took 3 bases from V and 0 from J, leaving 8 bases between them. The CDR3 bases are TGCGCCAGCAGCTCACGATCGAGCACAGATACGCAGTATTTT. Residues: CASSSRSSTDTQYF.

The table lists this clonotype with a count of one. The chain has TRBV12-3 or TRBV12-4 and TRBJ2-7; 8 bases agree with TRBD1. Losses at the gene ends were 5 bases for V and 2 bases for J; bases not matched to a gene: 8. CDR3 length equals 15 residues. CDR3 sequence (DNA): TGTGCCAGCAGTCGCCGACAGGGGACCCCCTACGAGCAGTACTTC. It specifies CASSRRQGTPYEQYF.

The chain uses TRBV3-1 and TRBJ2-5; maybe TRBD2 (5 bases). V lost 4 bases and J lost 2, with 14 bases in between. The CDR3 totals 15 residues. CDR1 and CDR2 from the germline V gene are LGHDT and YNNKEL (reference sequence). The CDR3 reads CASSPRLDWQETQYF. The DNA for the CDR3 is TGTGCCAGCAGCCCCCGTCTGGACTGGCAAGAGACCCAGTACTTC.

In this sample, this clonotype turned up a few times. The chain is built from TRBV7-9 and TRBJ2-4, with D perhaps matching TRBD1 (5 bases). The CDR3 has 14 amino acids. V lost 5 bases, J lost 8 bases, and 16 bases lay in between. Germline assignment: CDR1 SEHNR and CDR2 FQNEAQ (reference sequence). The CDR3, as DNA: TGTGCCAGCAGCGAGACCAGGGCCCCGGACATTCAGTACTTC. Translation: CASSETRAPDIQYF.

The chain is built from TRBV4-2 and TRBJ2-7, with D possibly TRBD1 on 6 matching bases. The CDR3 contains 15 residues. Germline lookup yields CDR1 LGHNA and CDR2 YNFKEQ. Trimming took off 1 base at V and 3 bases at J, with 13 bases between the two ends. CDR3 region: CASSQVWQGNYEQYF. The CDR3 region has the DNA TGTGCCAGCAGCCAAGTCTGGCAGGGGAACTACGAGCAGTACTTC.

This clonotype has a handful of counts. The genes are TRBV4-2 and TRBJ2-3; D not resolved. The CDR3 totals 17 residues. Germline-derived CDR1 and CDR2 are LGHNA and YNFKEQ. Trimming took off 0 bases at V and 2 bases at J, with 15 bases between the two ends. The CDR3, as DNA: TGTGCCAGCAGCCAAGATAATAGGCAGAGGAACACAGATACGCAGTATTTT. Translating gives CASSQDNRQRNTDTQYF.

V gene TRBV29-1 combines with J gene TRBJ2-3; D remains unclear. Per germline, CDR1 SQVTM and CDR2 ANQGSEA. The CDR3 is 14 residues long. Trimming took 4 bases from V and 0 from J, leaving 11 bases between them. The CDR3 sequence: CSVGNRLSTDTQYF. The CDR3, as DNA: TGCAGCGTTGGAAATAGGCTAAGCACAGATACGCAGTATTTT.

This clonotype occurred many times. The V and J genes are TRBV5-1 and TRBJ2-5; D ambiguous. The germline gives CDR1 SGHRS, CDR2 YFSETQ. The CDR3 contains 14 residues. V lost 0 bases to trimming and J lost 1 base, with 7 bases between them. In nucleotides, the CDR3 is TGCGCCAGCAGCTTGGAGGCGGTCCAAGAGACCCAGTACTTC. This codes for CASSLEAVQETQYF.

The chain combines TRBV12-3 or TRBV12-4 with TRBJ1-3; 8 bases align to TRBD1. This CDR3 spans 22 amino acids. With V trimmed by 3 bases and J by 0 bases, 22 bases remained unmatched. In DNA, the CDR3 is TGTGCCAGCAGTTTCGCCTTGGGACAGGACTCTTCCCCTGAGATCTCTGGAAACACCATATATTTT. Amino acid sequence: CASSFALGQDSSPEISGNTIYF.

The chain employs TRBV7-2 and TRBJ2-2; D is undetermined. The CDR3 is made up of 14 amino acids. Trimming removed 5 bases from V and 6 bases from J, with 13 bases in between. Germline V gene lookup returns CDR1 SGHTA and CDR2 FQGNSA. The CDR3 is CASSKPFTAGELFF. The CDR3 DNA reads TGTGCCAGCAGCAAACCTTTTACTGCCGGGGAGCTGTTTTTT.